These 20 T cell receptor beta chains originate from one sample sequenced in a study of blood T cell repertoires in COVID-19. Measured with immunoSEQ multiplex PCR; TCRdb has only the in-frame clones, and not every one. The table has about 130,000 clones, around nine tenths seen once. The source material was peripheral blood. The receptor set was obtained from a man between 65 and 85 years old with active COVID-19.

The chain recombines TRBV7-6 with TRBJ2-7; 11 bases are a match to TRBD2. Germline CDR1 reads SGHVS; CDR2 reads FNYEAQ. V lost 3 bases, J lost 3 bases, and 1 base stayed unmatched. CDR3 size: 14 residues. CDR3 nucleotide sequence: TGTGCCAGCAGCTTTCTAGCGGGAGGCTACGAGCAGTACTTC. This sequence encodes CASSFLAGGYEQYF.

The chain is built from TRBV25-1 and TRBJ1-2; TRBD1 matches at 8 bases. The CDR3 loop spans 13 amino acids. V trimming: 3 bases; J trimming: 7 bases; junction bases outside the gene matches: 4. CDR1 and CDR2 (germline): MGHDK, SYGVNS. CDR3 nucleotide sequence: TGTGCCAGCAGTGAGACAGGGGTGAGTGGCTACACCTTC. Residues: CASSETGVSGYTF.

The chain has TRBV6-5 and TRBJ2-3, with a weak D call TRBD2 (6 bases). The CDR3 has 15 amino acids. Germline loops: CDR1 MNHEY, CDR2 SVGAGI. The V gene lost 6 bases and the J gene lost 4 bases, with 17 bases spanning the gap. Here the CDR3 reads CASSAGSGLADTQYF. The DNA for the CDR3 is TGTGCCAGCAGCGCCGGGAGCGGCCTCGCAGATACGCAGTATTTT.

With regard to this clone: Other DNA sequences from this sample encode an identical CDR3 as well. The genes are TRBV7-9 and TRBJ1-1; D not resolved. The CDR3 spans 11 residues. Trimming left V 5 bases short and J 5 bases short, with 6 bases between. Germline CDR1 is SEHNR and CDR2 is FQNEAQ (reference sequence). The CDR3 sequence: CASSPLTEAFF. The CDR3 coding sequence is TGTGCCAGCAGCCCGTTAACTGAAGCTTTCTTT.

The V gene is TRBV4-1, the J gene TRBJ2-6; D is perhaps TRBD1 (5 bases). V lost 5 bases and J 2 bases, leaving 13 bases between the germline ends. Germline CDR1 reads MGHRA; CDR2 reads YSYEKL. The CDR3 is 16 residues long. CDR3 coding DNA: TGCGCCAGCAGCGGAAAGCAGGGTCCTGGGGCCAACGTCCTGACTTTC. This sequence encodes CASSGKQGPGANVLTF.

The V call is TRBV19, the J call TRBJ1-1; D uncertain. Trimming pared 4 bases from V and 5 bases from J, leaving 8 bases between. The germline V gene has CDR1 LNHDA and CDR2 SQIVND (reference sequence). This CDR3 is built from 12 residues. This CDR3 reads CASSTWETEAFF. CDR3 coding DNA: TGTGCCAGTAGTACGTGGGAGACTGAAGCTTTCTTT.

The rearrangement uses TRBV18 and TRBJ1-1; 8 bases line up with TRBD1. This CDR3 region has 17 residues. V lost 5 bases and J lost 1; bases outside the gene matches: 12. Germline-derived CDR1 and CDR2 are KGHSH and LQKENI. For the CDR3, the DNA is TGTGCCAGCTCATGGGACAGGTCTTCGGGTGGGAACACTGAAGCTTTCTTT. It translates to CASSWDRSSGGNTEAFF.

This chain connects TRBV10-2 to TRBJ2-3; TRBD2 agrees at 16 bases. CDR1 is WSHSY and CDR2 is SAAADI in the germline V gene. The CDR3 length is 18 residues. J was trimmed by 10 bases and V by 6 bases; bases with no gene match: 16. CDR3 sequence (DNA): TGCGCCAGCAGCCTTAACCCGGGGACTAGCGGGAGGGTTGGGGCGCAGTATTTT. It codes for CASSLNPGTSGRVGAQYF.

This chain connects TRBV6-5 to TRBJ2-6, with a possible D match to TRBD2 (6 bases). The germline V and J ends were trimmed by 2 bases and 2 bases, with 7 bases remaining between them. Germline assignment: CDR1 MNHEY and CDR2 SVGAGI. This CDR3 contains 15 residues. CDR3 nucleotide sequence: TGTGCCAGCAGTTACGGAGGGACTGGGGCCAACGTCCTGACTTTC. This codes for CASSYGGTGANVLTF.

The V call is TRBV11-2, the J call TRBJ1-6; TRBD1 matches 8 bases. Per germline, CDR1 SGHAT and CDR2 FQNNGV. The CDR3 has 16 residues. V gave up 4 bases and J gave up 7 bases; unmatched junction bases: 9. The CDR3 DNA reads TGTGCCAGCAGCTCCCGGGACAGGAGCAAAAATTCACCCCTCCACTTT. Residues: CASSSRDRSKNSPLHF.

The gene calls are TRBV7-9 and TRBJ2-7, with TRBD1 identical over 12 bases. The trim removed 4 bases at V and 6 bases at J, leaving 7 bases unmatched. The length of the CDR3 is 15 residues. From germline, CDR1 is SEHNR and CDR2 FQNEAQ (reference sequence). In DNA, the CDR3 is TGTGCCAGCAGCTACCCAAGGGACAGGGGGCGCGAGCAGTACTTC. Amino acids: CASSYPRDRGREQYF.

The chain links TRBV11-3 to TRBJ1-5, with unresolved D. Germline lookup yields CDR1 SGHNT and CDR2 YENEEA. V was pared by 2 bases and J by 0 bases, with 8 bases between. CDR3 length: 15 residues. The DNA for the CDR3 is TGTGCCAGCAGCTTATTCACGGGTAGCAATCAGCCCCAGCATTTT. Translation: CASSLFTGSNQPQHF.

This clone was counted once. V gene TRBV4-2 combines with J gene TRBJ1-5; unclear D gene. The CDR3 runs to 15 residues. Trimming shortened V by 0 bases and J by 4 bases, and 10 bases separated the two germline ends. The germline CDR1 and CDR2 sequences are LGHNA and YNFKEQ. CDR3 protein: CASSQEALRNQPQHF. The CDR3 DNA reads TGTGCCAGCAGCCAAGAAGCCCTTAGAAATCAGCCCCAGCATTTT.

The chain uses TRBV4-3 and TRBJ1-1; D is unclear. Germline loops: CDR1 LGHNA, CDR2 YSLEER. Trimming pared 4 bases from V and 4 bases from J, leaving 16 bases between. The CDR3 length is 15 residues. DNA for the CDR3: TGCGCCAGCAGCCCCCATCACGGGTTGGGCACTGAAGCTTTCTTT. Translation: CASSPHHGLGTEAFF.

The chain is built from TRBV7-9 and TRBJ1-4; 7 bases fit TRBD1. The CDR3 has 15 residues. CDR1 and CDR2 (germline): SEHNR, FQNEAQ (reference sequence). Trimming took 3 bases from V and 2 from J; bases not matched to a gene: 3. CDR3: CASSFLGQTNEKLFF. CDR3 bases: TGTGCCAGCAGCTTTTTGGGACAGACTAATGAAAAACTGTTTTTT.

The rearrangement joins TRBV5-1 to TRBJ2-1; 10 bases fit TRBD2. There are 14 residues in the CDR3. The V gene end was trimmed by 2 bases and the J gene end by 9 bases; junction bases not matched to a gene: 5. Germline V gene data show CDR1 as SGHRS and CDR2 as YFSETQ. The CDR3 DNA follows: TGCGCCAGCAGCTTTGCTAGCGGGAGTGGTGAGCAGTTCTTC. This sequence encodes CASSFASGSGEQFF.

This clone was detected only once. This chain uses TRBV18 with TRBJ1-4; possibly TRBD1 for D (5 bases). In germline, CDR1 is KGHSH, CDR2 LQKENI. This CDR3 has 13 residues. The germline V and J ends were trimmed by 5 bases and 8 bases, with 12 bases remaining between them. The CDR3 here is CASSAGTGEKLFF. CDR3 nucleotides: TGTGCCAGCTCAGCGGGGACGGGGGAAAAACTGTTTTTT. Full variable domain (missing parts from reference TRBV18 and TRBJ1-4): NAGVMQNPRHLVRRRGQEARLRCSPMKGHSHVYWYRQLPEEGLKFMVYLQKENIIDESGMPKERFSAEFPKEGPSILRIQQVVRGDSAAYFCASSAGTGEKLFFGSGTQLSVL.

The chain is built from TRBV24-1 and TRBJ1-2; D is uncertain. V lost 2 bases and J lost 8, with 20 bases in between. Germline CDR1 reads KGHDR; CDR2 reads SFDVKD. This CDR3 is built from 16 residues. This chain's CDR3 is CATSDSLSQGSGGYTF. In nucleotides, the CDR3 is TGTGCCACCAGTGATTCCCTCTCTCAAGGCTCCGGGGGCTACACCTTC.

This chain connects TRBV19 to TRBJ2-2; D not resolved. CDR3 length: 15 amino acids. Trimming took 7 bases from V and 4 from J, leaving 16 bases between them. Germline V lookup: CDR1 LNHDA, CDR2 SQIVND (reference sequence). As DNA, the CDR3 is TGTGCCAGTAACAATAAACAGAGATTCACCGGGGAGCTGTTTTTT. It codes for CASNNKQRFTGELFF.

This chain joins TRBV7-2 and TRBJ2-1; D remains ambiguous. V was cut by 5 bases and J by 6 bases, with 14 bases left in between. This CDR3 region has 14 residues. Per the germline V gene, CDR1 is SGHTA and CDR2 is FQGNSA. The CDR3 bases are TGTGCCAGCAGCCCCCTTTGGGCCCCCAATGAGCAGTTCTTC. Its protein is CASSPLWAPNEQFF.